The rows below give T cell receptor beta chains drawn from one sample of a study of spatial heterogeneity in lung cancer. TCRdb re-derived calls from the 5' RACE reads in MiXCR, one entry per CDR3 protein. The sample includes more than 15,000 distinct CDR3 sequences, 6.2% of them seen just once. The input for sequencing was lung tumor tissue, taken at surgery. These receptors all come from a male donor with early-stage non-small cell lung cancer. Each CDR3 is given with its conserved first and last residue. Each record gives: clone size, V gene, J gene, D gene, CDR3 DNA, CDR3 protein. A D gene is named only where the DNA matches it firmly. Expanded clones get a size class; other rows say once, few or many, or leave the size out.

abundance: few
v_gene: TRBV24-1
j_gene: TRBJ2-7
d_gene: TRBD1
CDR3nt: TGTGCCACCAGTGGTTTGGGACAGGGGGGAGACTACGAGCAGTACTTC
CDR3aa: CATSGLGQGGDYEQYF

abundance: few
v_gene: TRBV20-1
j_gene: TRBJ2-7
d_gene: NA
CDR3nt: TGCAGTGCTAGGGGCGGCGCCGACGGGCAGTACTTC
CDR3aa: CSARGGADGQYF

abundance: medium-sized
v_gene: TRBV29-1
j_gene: TRBJ2-5
d_gene: TRBD2
CDR3nt: TGCAGCGTTACCGGGACTAGAAAGACCCAGTACTTC
CDR3aa: CSVTGTRKTQYF

abundance: many
v_gene: TRBV27
j_gene: TRBJ1-4
d_gene: NA
CDR3nt: TGTGCCAGCAGTGCAAGCAAAGGAATGGGAAAACTGTTTTTT
CDR3aa: CASSASKGMGKLFF

abundance: few
v_gene: TRBV20-1
j_gene: TRBJ1-5
d_gene: NA
CDR3nt: TGCAGTGCTAGAGATCAAGGGGTCGGGGGCAATCAGCCCCAGCATTTT
CDR3aa: CSARDQGVGGNQPQHF

abundance: medium-sized
v_gene: TRBV7-9
j_gene: TRBJ1-3
d_gene: NA
CDR3nt: TGTGCCAGCAGCCGCCCCCCCGATGCTTTCCCCGCAAACACCATATATTTT
CDR3aa: CASSRPPDAFPANTIYF

abundance: many
v_gene: TRBV7-9
j_gene: TRBJ2-6
d_gene: NA
CDR3nt: TGTGCCAGCAGCTTAAGCAGCTCTGGGGCCAACGTCCTGACTTTC
CDR3aa: CASSLSSSGANVLTF

abundance: many
v_gene: TRBV12-3/TRBV12-4
j_gene: TRBJ2-1
d_gene: NA
CDR3nt: TGTGCCAGCACCCTCGGCGGCCCCGGGTTCTTC
CDR3aa: CASTLGGPGFF

abundance: many
v_gene: TRBV7-2
j_gene: TRBJ2-1
d_gene: NA
CDR3nt: TGTGCCAGCAGCCCTGGCCCACTCCCGTTCTTC
CDR3aa: CASSPGPLPFF

abundance: many
v_gene: TRBV5-5
j_gene: TRBJ2-5
d_gene: NA
CDR3nt: TGTGCCAGCAGCTACGGAGGCGGGCGCCTCGAGACCCAGTACTTC
CDR3aa: CASSYGGGRLETQYF

abundance: many
v_gene: TRBV9
j_gene: TRBJ2-1
d_gene: TRBD2
CDR3nt: TGTGCCAGCAGCGTAGAGGGGACTAGCGCTTACTACAATGAGCAGTTCTTC
CDR3aa: CASSVEGTSAYYNEQFF

abundance: many
v_gene: TRBV27
j_gene: TRBJ2-1
d_gene: NA
CDR3nt: TGTGCCAGCAGTGATCACAATGAGCAGTTCTTC
CDR3aa: CASSDHNEQFF

abundance: medium-sized
v_gene: TRBV12-3/TRBV12-4
j_gene: TRBJ2-7
d_gene: TRBD1
CDR3nt: TGTGCCAGCAGTTTGGGACAGACTGCTTCCGAGCAGTACTTC
CDR3aa: CASSLGQTASEQYF

abundance: many
v_gene: TRBV18
j_gene: TRBJ2-1
d_gene: NA
CDR3nt: TGTGCCAGCTCACCAGAGGCGCAGTTATCCAATGAGCAGTTCTTC
CDR3aa: CASSPEAQLSNEQFF

abundance: many
v_gene: TRBV12-3/TRBV12-4
j_gene: TRBJ1-2
d_gene: TRBD1
CDR3nt: TGTGCCAGCAGCAAAGATAGGACAGGGGGCGGTGGCTACACCTTC
CDR3aa: CASSKDRTGGGGYTF

abundance: many
v_gene: TRBV12-3/TRBV12-4
j_gene: TRBJ1-3
d_gene: NA
CDR3nt: TGTGCCAGCAGTTACAGGATCCTCTCTGGAAACACCATATATTTT
CDR3aa: CASSYRILSGNTIYF

abundance: few
v_gene: TRBV4-1
j_gene: TRBJ1-2
d_gene: TRBD1
CDR3nt: TGCGCCAGCAGATTACTACAGGGGGCGAACTATGGCTACACCTTC
CDR3aa: CASRLLQGANYGYTF

abundance: many
v_gene: TRBV7-2
j_gene: TRBJ1-1
d_gene: TRBD1
CDR3nt: TGTGCCAGCACCCCTGGGACAGGGAAATTGAACACTGAAGCTTTCTTT
CDR3aa: CASTPGTGKLNTEAFF

abundance: many
v_gene: TRBV7-6
j_gene: TRBJ2-2
d_gene: NA
CDR3nt: TGTGCCAGCAGCTTAGCGTCCAGGGATGTCACCGGGGAGCTGTTTTTT
CDR3aa: CASSLASRDVTGELFF

abundance: medium-sized
v_gene: TRBV6-1
j_gene: TRBJ1-2
d_gene: NA
CDR3nt: TGTGCCAGCAGTGAAGCATTCGGTCTCAATGGCTACACCTTC
CDR3aa: CASSEAFGLNGYTF

abundance: medium-sized
v_gene: TRBV4-2
j_gene: TRBJ1-1
d_gene: TRBD1
CDR3nt: TGTGCCAGCAGCCAAGGGGGGGGACAGGGCCTCTTGAACACTGAAGCTTTCTTT
CDR3aa: CASSQGGGQGLLNTEAFF

abundance: many
v_gene: TRBV19
j_gene: TRBJ2-5
d_gene: NA
CDR3nt: TGTGCCAGTAGCTCTCCGGGACTGGGCACCACCCAGTACTTC
CDR3aa: CASSSPGLGTTQYF

abundance: many
v_gene: TRBV7-2
j_gene: TRBJ2-3
d_gene: TRBD2
CDR3nt: TGTGCCAGCAGAGGGACTAGCAAAGATACGCAGTATTTT
CDR3aa: CASRGTSKDTQYF

abundance: many
v_gene: TRBV18
j_gene: TRBJ2-7
d_gene: TRBD1
CDR3nt: TGTGCCAGCTCAACCGGGACAGGGGCCTCCGAGCAGTACTTC
CDR3aa: CASSTGTGASEQYF

abundance: many
v_gene: TRBV2
j_gene: TRBJ1-1
d_gene: NA
CDR3nt: TGTGCCAGCAGTGTTGGGCAGGAGAACACTGAAGCTTTCTTT
CDR3aa: CASSVGQENTEAFF

abundance: many
v_gene: TRBV9
j_gene: TRBJ2-1
d_gene: NA
CDR3nt: TGTGCCAGCACCCGATACGTAATCTCCTACAATGAGCAGTTCTTC
CDR3aa: CASTRYVISYNEQFF

abundance: many
v_gene: TRBV9
j_gene: TRBJ1-1
d_gene: NA
CDR3nt: TGTGCCAGCAGCTCGGACCGGGATGAAGCTTTCTTT
CDR3aa: CASSSDRDEAFF

abundance: NA
v_gene: TRBV19
j_gene: TRBJ2-7
d_gene: TRBD1
CDR3nt: TGTGCCAGTAGTCCCGGGACAGGGCCCTACGAGCAGTACTTC
CDR3aa: CASSPGTGPYEQYF

abundance: many
v_gene: TRBV5-5
j_gene: TRBJ2-5
d_gene: NA
CDR3nt: TGTGCCAGCAGCTTTGGCGGGGGCGAAGAGACCCAGTACTTC
CDR3aa: CASSFGGGEETQYF

abundance: medium-sized
v_gene: TRBV7-2
j_gene: TRBJ2-7
d_gene: NA
CDR3nt: TGTGCCAGCAGCTTAGCCAGGGGCTACGAGCAGTACTTC
CDR3aa: CASSLARGYEQYF

abundance: medium-sized
v_gene: TRBV29-1
j_gene: TRBJ2-1
d_gene: TRBD2
CDR3nt: TGCAGCGCCCCCATCGGCGGGGGAAGCTCCTACAATGAGCAGTTCTTC
CDR3aa: CSAPIGGGSSYNEQFF

abundance: many
v_gene: TRBV20-1
j_gene: TRBJ1-1
d_gene: NA
CDR3nt: TGCAGTGCTAGCGACAGCATGAACACTGAAGCTTTCTTT
CDR3aa: CSASDSMNTEAFF

abundance: medium-sized
v_gene: TRBV7-6
j_gene: TRBJ2-7
d_gene: NA
CDR3nt: TGTGCCAGCAGCTTAGGGGTGCAGCCGAAGGAGCAGTACTTC
CDR3aa: CASSLGVQPKEQYF

abundance: few
v_gene: TRBV3-1
j_gene: TRBJ1-5
d_gene: TRBD1
CDR3nt: TGTGCCAGCAGCTTAGACAGGGATCAGCCCCAGCATTTT
CDR3aa: CASSLDRDQPQHF

abundance: many
v_gene: TRBV7-9
j_gene: TRBJ2-7
d_gene: NA
CDR3nt: TGTGCCAGCAGCTTAGGGGACGGGATCGACGAGCAGTACTTC
CDR3aa: CASSLGDGIDEQYF

abundance: many
v_gene: TRBV2
j_gene: TRBJ2-2
d_gene: NA
CDR3nt: TGTGCCACTACGCACCGTTTCGTTGGGGAGCTGTTTTTT
CDR3aa: CATTHRFVGELFF

abundance: many
v_gene: TRBV24-1
j_gene: TRBJ2-1
d_gene: NA
CDR3nt: TGTGCCACCTCGGGGGTCTACAATGAGCAGTTCTTC
CDR3aa: CATSGVYNEQFF

abundance: many
v_gene: TRBV28
j_gene: TRBJ2-7
d_gene: TRBD1
CDR3nt: TGTGCCAGCAGTACCGGACAGGGGGGGTACGAGCAGTACTTC
CDR3aa: CASSTGQGGYEQYF

abundance: NA
v_gene: TRBV14
j_gene: TRBJ2-7
d_gene: TRBD2
CDR3nt: TGTGCCAGCAGCCAGTTTGGCGGGAGCGGTCCGTACGAGCAGTACTTC
CDR3aa: CASSQFGGSGPYEQYF

abundance: few
v_gene: TRBV5-6
j_gene: TRBJ2-7
d_gene: NA
CDR3nt: TGTGCCAGCAGCCCCTGGGGATCCGCCTACGAGCAGTACTTC
CDR3aa: CASSPWGSAYEQYF

abundance: many
v_gene: TRBV12-3/TRBV12-4
j_gene: TRBJ2-7
d_gene: NA
CDR3nt: TGTGCCAGCAGTCTCCCCTCGCCCGAGCAGTACTTC
CDR3aa: CASSLPSPEQYF

abundance: many
v_gene: TRBV6-5
j_gene: TRBJ1-1
d_gene: NA
CDR3nt: TGTGCCAGCAGTGCCCTAGGGGGACCTAGCACTGAAGCTTTCTTT
CDR3aa: CASSALGGPSTEAFF

abundance: many
v_gene: TRBV3-1
j_gene: TRBJ1-2
d_gene: TRBD1
CDR3nt: TGTGCCAGCAGCCAAGCCGGACAGGGGGCAGTCTATGGCTACACCTTC
CDR3aa: CASSQAGQGAVYGYTF

abundance: many
v_gene: TRBV10-3
j_gene: TRBJ1-2
d_gene: TRBD1
CDR3nt: TGTGCCATCAGTGGACAGGGGTATGGCTACACCTTC
CDR3aa: CAISGQGYGYTF

abundance: many
v_gene: TRBV7-2
j_gene: TRBJ1-1
d_gene: TRBD1
CDR3nt: TGTGCCAGCAGCAGGGACAGGGACACTGAAGCTTTCTTT
CDR3aa: CASSRDRDTEAFF

abundance: many
v_gene: TRBV27
j_gene: TRBJ2-4
d_gene: TRBD1
CDR3nt: TGTGCCAGCAGTCTTGGGACAGGGGGGGTCGTTCAGTACTTC
CDR3aa: CASSLGTGGVVQYF

abundance: few
v_gene: TRBV7-2
j_gene: TRBJ2-7
d_gene: TRBD1
CDR3nt: TGTGCCAGCAGCTGGTCGGTCCAGGGGGCAGAAAGCGAGCAGTACTTC
CDR3aa: CASSWSVQGAESEQYF

abundance: many
v_gene: TRBV20-1
j_gene: TRBJ2-1
d_gene: NA
CDR3nt: TGCAGTGCTAGAGAAGTGGGAATTCGGCAGTTCTTC
CDR3aa: CSAREVGIRQFF

abundance: many
v_gene: TRBV20-1
j_gene: TRBJ1-5
d_gene: NA
CDR3nt: TGCAGTGCTAGAGTCCGCCCGAATCAGCCCCAGCATTTT
CDR3aa: CSARVRPNQPQHF

abundance: many
v_gene: TRBV5-5
j_gene: TRBJ1-1
d_gene: NA
CDR3nt: TGTGCCAGCAGCTTGGCCGTCGGGTCCGGTGAAGCTTTCTTT
CDR3aa: CASSLAVGSGEAFF